The T cell receptor (beta chain) described here comes from a study of blood T cell repertoires in COVID-19. Turning to the study itself: Acute and convalescent COVID-19 samples came from the United States, Italy and Spain. Sample material is recorded as cDNA or gDNA derived from T cells, B-cell-depleted T cells, or PBMCs.

Methods used by the authors: Amplification of reference gene primers provided the estimated nucleated cell counts. Profiled with immunoSEQ multiplex PCR; TCRdb holds only in-frame clones, not every one. That table furnishes V, J and clone size, whereas the DNA furnished D and trimming. This repertoire shows under 250,000 clones, approximately 86% found once; its top ten account for around 1.5%. From germline, CDR1 is SGHTA and CDR2 FQGNSA. Trimming removed 2 bases from V and 13 bases from J, with 21 bases in between. The CDR3 totals 16 residues. Specimen: peripheral blood. The chain recombines TRBV7-2 with TRBJ1-6; possible D gene TRBD1, 5 bases. The clonotype was recovered from a woman aged 55-70 years who had recovered from COVID-19. The CDR3 is CASSLYPGTLGEPLHF. CDR3 DNA: TGTGCCAGCAGCTTATACCCCGGGACTCTGGGGGAGCCCCTCCACTTT.